These 16 T cell receptor beta chains were all obtained from the same sample, sequenced in a study of cytomegalovirus exposure and HLA in healthy donors. Vbeta (60) and Jbeta (13) primers were used in the PCR. Profiled with immunoSEQ multiplex PCR; TCRdb holds only in-frame clones, not every one. The data contain about 78,000 clones, about 80% of them singletons. The specimen was PBMCs. These receptors came from a man in his fifties or sixties in good health and CMV-seropositive.

The chain employs TRBV11-2 and TRBJ2-1; D is perhaps TRBD2 (5 bases). The CDR3 is 13 residues long. Germline CDR1 SGHAT, CDR2 FQNNGV. Trimming took off 9 bases at V and 8 bases at J, with 17 bases between the two ends. The DNA for the CDR3 is TGTGCCAGTGGAAGAGGGAGTAGTCATGAGCAGTTCTTC. Amino acid sequence: CASGRGSSHEQFF.

The gene calls are TRBV18 and TRBJ1-2; 12 bases are shared with TRBD1. Trimming took 4 bases from V and 1 from J; bases not matched to a gene: 13. The CDR3 has 19 amino acids. Germline V gene data show CDR1 as KGHSH and CDR2 as LQKENI. The CDR3 nucleotides are TGTGCCAGCTCACTCTTGGGATCGGGACAGGGGGCGCGTAACTATGGCTACACCTTC. As protein: CASSLLGSGQGARNYGYTF.

The chain joins TRBV29-1 to TRBJ2-5; 14 positions agree with TRBD2. The germline V gene has CDR1 SQVTM and CDR2 ANQGSEA. V was pared by 4 bases and J by 3 bases, with 1 base of the junction left unmatched. The CDR3 sequence is 14 residues long. The CDR3 DNA reads as TGCAGCGTTGCGGGACTAGCGGGAGAAGAGACCCAGTACTTC. It translates to CSVAGLAGEETQYF.

The count of this clone is one. The CDR3 nucleotides read TGCGCCAGCAGCCAAGTGTCAGGGGTCACTGAAGCTTTCTTT. Translated: CASSQVSGVTEAFF. The chain couples TRBV4-1 to TRBJ1-1, with D possibly matching TRBD1 (6 bases). The CDR3 is 14 residues long. CDR1 and CDR2 from the germline V gene are MGHRA and YSYEKL. V was pared by 1 base and J by 4 bases, with 10 bases between.

The chain is built from TRBV5-1 and TRBJ1-2; 7 nucleotides line up with TRBD1. The CDR3 contains 16 residues. Germline CDR1 reads SGHRS; CDR2 reads YFSETQ. Germline trimming cut 0 bases from V and 2 bases from J; bases unmatched to any gene: 7. CDR3 protein: CASSLAQSGQNYGYTF. The CDR3 nucleotides read TGCGCCAGCAGCTTGGCGCAGTCGGGACAGAACTATGGCTACACCTTC.

The table lists this clone with a count of one. The chain recombines TRBV7-9 with TRBJ1-5; D unresolved. Germline CDR1 is SEHNR and CDR2 is FQNEAQ (reference sequence). The CDR3 has 16 amino acids. Here the CDR3 reads CSNLCGSAVSNQPQHF. DNA of the CDR3: TGTTCCAACCTATGCGGGAGTGCCGTTAGCAATCAGCCCCAGCATTTT. Combining the CDR3 with reference TRBV7-9 and TRBJ1-5 gives the whole variable domain DTGVSQNPRHKITKRGQNVTFRCDPISEHNRLYWYRQTLGQGPEFLTYFQNEAQLEKSRLLSDRFSAERPKGSFSTLEIQRTEQGDSAMYLCSNLCGSAVSNQPQHFGDGTRLSIL.

This clone was counted once. This chain links TRBV19 with TRBJ2-2; TRBD2 agrees at 9 bases. The CDR3 sequence is 19 residues long. With V trimmed by 5 bases and J by 8 bases, 21 bases remained unmatched. Germline CDR1 reads LNHDA; CDR2 reads SQIVND (reference sequence). CDR3 residues: CASSSSGPGGLAPSGELFF. CDR3 in DNA: TGTGCCAGTAGTTCGTCCGGCCCCGGCGGACTAGCGCCTAGTGGGGAGCTGTTTTTT.

This chain links TRBV6-1 with TRBJ2-3; D is ambiguous. The CDR3 consists of 15 residues. Trimming stripped 2 bases from V and 0 bases from J, with 9 bases between. Germline CDR1 reads MNHNS; CDR2 reads SASEGT. The CDR3, as DNA: TGTGCCAGCAGTGAAACTGATTCTAGCACAGATACGCAGTATTTT. Protein: CASSETDSSTDTQYF.

This clone came up a few times. J is TRBJ1-2 and V is TRBV6-1, with 8 positions matching TRBD1. CDR3 length: 14 residues. Germline trimming cut 6 bases from V and 5 bases from J; bases unmatched to any gene: 8. The V gene's germline CDR1 is MNHNS and CDR2 SASEGT. DNA for the CDR3: TGTGCCAGCAGCCGACAGGGGACGGATTATGGCTACACCTTC. Translating it yields CASSRQGTDYGYTF.

The genes are TRBV4-3 and TRBJ2-7, with D possibly matching TRBD2 (5 bases). There are 15 residues in the CDR3. Germline values: CDR1 LGHNA, CDR2 YSLEER. Trimming took off 4 bases at V and 0 bases at J, with 13 bases between the two ends. This CDR3 reads CASSPSYTPSYEQYF. For the CDR3, the DNA is TGCGCCAGCAGCCCTAGCTATACCCCCTCCTACGAGCAGTACTTC.

The chain joins TRBV9 to TRBJ2-1; 8 bases agree with TRBD2. This CDR3 comprises 16 residues. Losses at the gene ends were 3 bases for V and 1 base for J; bases not matched to a gene: 6. Germline CDR1 SGDLS, CDR2 YYNGEE. This CDR3 is CASSGYSGTSYNEQFF. The CDR3 DNA reads as TGTGCCAGCAGCGGCTATAGCGGGACGTCCTACAATGAGCAGTTCTTC.

V is TRBV7-6 and J is TRBJ2-7, with TRBD2 identical over 8 bases. The better agreement between TRBJ2-5 and the DNA end casts doubt on the J call. The CDR3 has 15 amino acids. The germline CDR1 and CDR2 sequences are SGHVS and FNYEAQ. CDR3 bases: TGTGCCAGCAGCTCCCGCTGGCGGGAGGAAGAGACCCAGTACTTC. This translates into CASSSRWREEETQYF.

The genes are TRBV19 and TRBJ2-5, with no clear D. The CDR3 runs to 17 residues. Trimming pared 5 bases from V and 2 bases from J, leaving 21 bases between. Looked up from germline, CDR1 is LNHDA and CDR2 is SQIVND (reference sequence). CDR3 sequence reads: CASSPSLAVAAQETQYF. The CDR3 region has the DNA TGTGCCAGTAGTCCCTCCTTAGCAGTGGCGGCTCAAGAGACCCAGTACTTC.

The chain links TRBV29-1 to TRBJ1-5; D remains ambiguous. Germline values: CDR1 SQVTM, CDR2 ANQGSEA. V lost 7 bases, J lost 6 bases, and 16 bases lay in between. The CDR3 length is 13 residues. Written as DNA, the CDR3 is TGCAGCGCGCGAGAGGGTAATGGTCAGCCCCAGCATTTT. It translates to CSAREGNGQPQHF. Full variable domain (outside the CDR3, taken from reference TRBV29-1 and TRBJ1-5): SAVISQKPSRDICQRGTSLTIQCQVDSQVTMMFWYRQQPGQSLTLIATANQGSEATYESGFVIDKFPISRPNLTFSTLTVSNMSPEDSSIYLCSAREGNGQPQHFGDGTRLSIL.

This chain connects TRBV27 to TRBJ1-2; possibly TRBD1 for D (5 bases). The CDR3 is 14 residues long. Germline lookup yields CDR1 MNHEY and CDR2 SMNVEV (reference sequence). Between the trimmed V and J ends, which lost 7 bases and 4 bases, there was a span of 16 bases. As DNA, the CDR3 is TGTGCCAGCACCTTAACAGGACCCTCCTATGGCTACACCTTC. Its protein is CASTLTGPSYGYTF.

The chain recombines TRBV2 with TRBJ1-3; 11 nucleotides line up with TRBD1. Germline loops: CDR1 SNHLY, CDR2 FYNNEI. Trimming removed 11 bases from V and 7 bases from J; junction bases left unmatched: 7. This CDR3 spans 13 amino acids. DNA for the CDR3: TGTGCCGCTACCCGGGACAGGGGGAACACCATATATTTT. Its protein product is CAATRDRGNTIYF. The complete variable domain, with remaining parts taken from reference TRBV2 and TRBJ1-3, reads EPEVTQTPSHQVTQMGQEVILRCVPISNHLYFYWYRQILGQKVEFLVSFYNNEISEKSEIFDDQFSVERPDGSNFTLKIRSTKLEDSAMYFCAATRDRGNTIYFGEGSWLTVV.